This T cell receptor beta chain was profiled in a study of response to subunit inactivated influenza vaccine. TCRdb reprocessed the RT-PCR reads via MiXCR and lists one record per CDR3 protein. This repertoire shows hundreds of thousands of distinct CDR3 sequences, approximately 10% found once; its top ten account for 11%. The CDR3 is 14 residues long. Germline lookup yields CDR1 SEHNR and CDR2 FQNEAQ (reference sequence). V gave up 5 bases and J gave up 3 bases; unmatched junction bases: 5. These data also formed part of another study, on T cells expressing NK-cell markers. That work adds: The authors made TCR beta cDNA libraries by 5'RACE template switching. This switching added a universal primer site and UMIs. Underlying the TCR beta repertoires were sorted CD3+CD56+NKG2C+, CD3+CD56+NKG2C- and CD3+CD56-NKG2C+ T cells. The use of an anti-gamma-delta TCR antibody, which was added in several experiments, restricted sorting to T cells expressing alpha-beta TCR. In more than 5 donors, dominant CD3+CD56+NKG2C+ clones formed roughly 1.0-7.0% of CD8+ cells. The same clonotypes also predominated in the CD3+CD56-NKG2C+ fraction of a handful of donors.

This clonotype was sampled from a middle-aged man who received an inactivated influenza vaccine. This material consisted of PBMCs from blood, taken on the day of vaccination. The chain uses TRBV7-9 and TRBJ2-5, with TRBD2 matching 8 bases. In DNA form, the CDR3 reads TGTGCCAGCAGCGTACTAGCGGCTGAAGAGACCCAGTACTTC. Translating gives CASSVLAAEETQYF.